What follows is one T cell receptor (beta chain) and its context. The sample comes from a study of blood T cell repertoires in COVID-19. Study overall: PBMCs, B-cell-depleted T cells, or T cells were the source of the cDNA or gDNA that made up the material.

Per the authors' pipeline: For nucleated cells, counts were estimated from reference gene primer amplification. Method: immunoSEQ multiplex PCR; TCRdb's copy keeps in-frame clones and lacks some. The V and J calls and clone size are taken from that table; D and trimming were inferred from the DNA. The profile shows roughly 90,000 clones, roughly 85% of them singletons. The CDR3 is made up of 14 amino acids. Germline loops: CDR1 SGHVS, CDR2 FQNEAQ. J was trimmed by 4 bases and V by 6 bases; bases with no gene match: 6. Sequenced: peripheral blood. The chain uses TRBV7-8 and TRBJ1-1, with TRBD1 identical over 9 bases. This sequence was found in a human donor in a cohort sampled during active COVID-19. The CDR3 nucleotides are TGTGCCAGCAGTCCGGGACAGGGACGCACTGAAGCTTTCTTT. Residues: CASSPGQGRTEAFF.